These 3 T cell receptor beta chains came from one sample sequenced in a study of T cell changes during pregnancy in multiple sclerosis. The protocol was immunoSEQ multiplex PCR, while the TCRdb copy is restricted to in-frame clones and leaves out a portion. The sample includes tens of thousands of clones, about 94% of them seen just once. The sample here was CD8+ T cells from peripheral blood mononuclear cells, taken in the third trimester of pregnancy. The receptors here all came from a female donor with multiple sclerosis, enrolled in a pregnancy study.

The V gene is TRBV27, the J gene TRBJ2-7, with 10 positions matching TRBD2. V was pared by 8 bases and J by 3 bases, with 4 bases of the junction left unmatched. From germline, CDR1 is MNHEY and CDR2 SMNVEV (reference sequence). CDR3 length: 13 amino acids. The CDR3 DNA reads TGTGCCAGCGGGAAGCGGGAGGGCTACGAGCAGTACTTC. This codes for CASGKREGYEQYF.

The chain couples TRBV12-5 to TRBJ2-4; TRBD1 matches at 8 bases. V shed 5 bases, J shed 7 bases, and the junction held 13 bases outside the gene matches. CDR3 size: 16 residues. The V gene's germline CDR1 is LGHNT and CDR2 FRNRAP. The CDR3 DNA follows: TGTGCTAGTGGTGGTAACTTAGGACAGGGTAGCAACATTCAGTACTTC. Amino acids: CASGGNLGQGSNIQYF.

The rearrangement joins TRBV19 to TRBJ1-1, with TRBD1 as a possible D gene (5 bases). Germline loops: CDR1 LNHDA, CDR2 SQIVND (reference sequence). The V gene lost 5 bases and the J gene lost 4 bases, with 8 bases spanning the gap. The CDR3 is made up of 12 amino acids. CDR3 in amino acids: CASSEGVTEAFF. CDR3 in DNA: TGTGCCAGTAGTGAAGGGGTCACTGAAGCTTTCTTT.